What follows describes a single T cell receptor (beta chain). Original analysis: Reference gene primer amplification gave estimated nucleated cell counts. Sequenced by immunoSEQ multiplex PCR; TCRdb stores in-frame clones only, minus some. Clone size and the V and J calls come from that table; the DNA yielded D and trimming. The sample yields about 300,000 clones, around 84% seen once. The data belong to a study of blood T cell repertoires in COVID-19. Study-wide context: Collection of acute and convalescent COVID-19 samples took place in the United States, Italy and Spain.

The sequencing sample was made of peripheral blood. This clonotype was obtained from a man aged 70-80 years with acute or convalescent COVID-19.

CDR3 sequence: CASSPGQGRSYEQYF. The DNA of the CDR3 is TGTGCCAGCTCACCCGGACAGGGGAGGTCCTACGAGCAGTACTTC. The chain joins TRBV28 to TRBJ2-7; 9 bases align to TRBD1. Germline assignment: CDR1 MDHEN and CDR2 SYDVKM. V lost 8 bases, J lost 1 base, and 9 bases stayed unmatched. CDR3 length: 15 amino acids.